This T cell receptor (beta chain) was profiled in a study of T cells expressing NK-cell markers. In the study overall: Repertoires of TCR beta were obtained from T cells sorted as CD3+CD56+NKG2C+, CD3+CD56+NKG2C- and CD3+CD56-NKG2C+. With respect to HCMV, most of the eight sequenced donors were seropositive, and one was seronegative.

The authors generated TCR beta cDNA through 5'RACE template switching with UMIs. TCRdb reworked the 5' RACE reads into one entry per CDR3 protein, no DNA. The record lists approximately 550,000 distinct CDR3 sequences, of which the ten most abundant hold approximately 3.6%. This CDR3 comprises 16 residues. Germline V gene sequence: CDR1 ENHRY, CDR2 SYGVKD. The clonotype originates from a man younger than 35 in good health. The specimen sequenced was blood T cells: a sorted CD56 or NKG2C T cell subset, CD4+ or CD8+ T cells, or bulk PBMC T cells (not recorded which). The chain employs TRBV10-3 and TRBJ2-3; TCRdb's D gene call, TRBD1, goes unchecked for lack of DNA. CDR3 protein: CAISGSWGDTTDTQYF.